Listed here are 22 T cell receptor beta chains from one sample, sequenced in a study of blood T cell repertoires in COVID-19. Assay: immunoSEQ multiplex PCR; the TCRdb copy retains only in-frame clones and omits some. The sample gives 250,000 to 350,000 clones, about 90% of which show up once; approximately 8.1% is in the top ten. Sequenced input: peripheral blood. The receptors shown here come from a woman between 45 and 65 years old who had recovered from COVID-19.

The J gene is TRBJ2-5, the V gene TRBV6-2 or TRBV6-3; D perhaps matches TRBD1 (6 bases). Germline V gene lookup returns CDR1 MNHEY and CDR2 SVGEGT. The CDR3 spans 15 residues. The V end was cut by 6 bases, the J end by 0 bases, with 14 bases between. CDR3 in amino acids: CASSPTRQDQETQYF. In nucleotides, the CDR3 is TGTGCCAGCAGCCCAACTCGACAGGACCAAGAGACCCAGTACTTC.

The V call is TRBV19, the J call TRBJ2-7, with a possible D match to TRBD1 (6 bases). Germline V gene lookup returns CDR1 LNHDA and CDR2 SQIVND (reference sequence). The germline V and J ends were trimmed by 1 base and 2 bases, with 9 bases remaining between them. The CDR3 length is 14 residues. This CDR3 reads CASSIGGQPYEQYF. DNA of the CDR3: TGTGCCAGTAGTATAGGTGGACAGCCCTACGAGCAGTACTTC. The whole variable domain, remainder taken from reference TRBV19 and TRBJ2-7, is DGGITQSPKYLFRKEGQNVTLSCEQNLNHDAMYWYRQDPGQGLRLIYYSQIVNDFQKGDIAEGYSVSREKKESFPLTVTSAQKNPTAFYLCASSIGGQPYEQYFGPGTRLTVT.

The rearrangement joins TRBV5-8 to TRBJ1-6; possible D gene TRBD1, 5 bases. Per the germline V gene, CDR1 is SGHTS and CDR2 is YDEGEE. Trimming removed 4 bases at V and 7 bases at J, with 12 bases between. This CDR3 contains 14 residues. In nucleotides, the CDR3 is TGTGCCAGCAGCCCGTCGACAGAGAATTCACCCCTCCACTTT. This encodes CASSPSTENSPLHF.

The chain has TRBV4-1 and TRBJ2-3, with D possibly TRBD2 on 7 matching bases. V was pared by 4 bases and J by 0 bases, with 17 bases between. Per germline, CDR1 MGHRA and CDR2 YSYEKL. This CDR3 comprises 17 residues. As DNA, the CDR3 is TGCGCCAGCAGCCTGCAACCTGCGGGGGCCAGCACAGATACGCAGTATTTT. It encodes CASSLQPAGASTDTQYF.

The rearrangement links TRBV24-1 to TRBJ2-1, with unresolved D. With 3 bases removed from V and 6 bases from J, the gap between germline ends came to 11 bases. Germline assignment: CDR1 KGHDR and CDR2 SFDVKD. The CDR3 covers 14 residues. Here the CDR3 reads CATSDPNLRNEQFF. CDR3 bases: TGTGCCACCAGTGATCCCAACTTGCGCAATGAGCAGTTCTTC.

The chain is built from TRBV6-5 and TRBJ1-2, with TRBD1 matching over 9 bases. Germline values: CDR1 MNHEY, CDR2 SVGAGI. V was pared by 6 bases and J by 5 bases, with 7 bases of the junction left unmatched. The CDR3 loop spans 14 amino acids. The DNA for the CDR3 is TGTGCCAGCAGCCCCGGGACAGGGACTTATGGCTACACCTTC. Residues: CASSPGTGTYGYTF.

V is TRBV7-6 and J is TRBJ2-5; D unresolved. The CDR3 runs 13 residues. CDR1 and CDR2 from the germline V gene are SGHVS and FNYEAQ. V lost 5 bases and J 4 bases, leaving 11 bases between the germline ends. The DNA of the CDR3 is TGTGCCAGCAGCGCAACACATATAGAGACCCAGTACTTC. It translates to CASSATHIETQYF.

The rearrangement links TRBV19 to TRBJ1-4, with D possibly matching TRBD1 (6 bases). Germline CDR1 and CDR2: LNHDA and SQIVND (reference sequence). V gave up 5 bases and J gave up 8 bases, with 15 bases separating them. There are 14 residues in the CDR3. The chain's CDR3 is CASSGQPRSEKLFF. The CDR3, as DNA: TGTGCCAGTAGTGGACAGCCGCGAAGCGAAAAACTGTTTTTT.

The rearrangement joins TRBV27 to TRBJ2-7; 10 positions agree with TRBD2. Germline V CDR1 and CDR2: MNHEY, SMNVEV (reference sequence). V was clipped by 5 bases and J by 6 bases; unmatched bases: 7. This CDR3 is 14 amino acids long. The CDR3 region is CASSPWASGGEQYF. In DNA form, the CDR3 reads TGTGCCAGCAGTCCCTGGGCTAGCGGGGGCGAGCAGTACTTC.

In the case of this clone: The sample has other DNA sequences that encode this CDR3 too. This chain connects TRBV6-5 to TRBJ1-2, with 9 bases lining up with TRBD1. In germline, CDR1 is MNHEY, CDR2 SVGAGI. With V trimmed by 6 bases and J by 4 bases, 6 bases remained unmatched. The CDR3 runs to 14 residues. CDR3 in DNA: TGTGCCAGCAGCACTGGACAGGGGTCCTATGGCTACACCTTC. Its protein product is CASSTGQGSYGYTF.

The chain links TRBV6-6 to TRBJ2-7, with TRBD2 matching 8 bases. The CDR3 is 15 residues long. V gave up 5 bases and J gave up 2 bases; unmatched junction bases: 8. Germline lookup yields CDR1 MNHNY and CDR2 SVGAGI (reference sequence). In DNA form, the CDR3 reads TGTGCCAGCAGTCCCGGGGGGGCGGGTCCCTACGAGCAGTACTTC. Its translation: CASSPGGAGPYEQYF.

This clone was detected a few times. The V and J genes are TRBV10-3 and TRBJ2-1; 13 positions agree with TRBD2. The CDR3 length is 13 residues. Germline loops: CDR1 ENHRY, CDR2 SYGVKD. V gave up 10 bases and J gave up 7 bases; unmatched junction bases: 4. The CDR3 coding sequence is TGTGCCACAGGGACTAGCGGGGAAAATGAGCAGTTCTTC. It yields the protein CATGTSGENEQFF.

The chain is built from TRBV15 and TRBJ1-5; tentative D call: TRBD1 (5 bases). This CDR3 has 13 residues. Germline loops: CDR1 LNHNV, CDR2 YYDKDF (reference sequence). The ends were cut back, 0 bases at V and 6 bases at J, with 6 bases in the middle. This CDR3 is CATSRDQGQPQHF. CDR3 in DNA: TGTGCCACCAGCAGAGATCAGGGTCAGCCCCAGCATTTT. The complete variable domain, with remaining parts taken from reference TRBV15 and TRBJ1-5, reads DAMVIQNPRYQVTQFGKPVTLSCSQTLNHNVMYWYQQKSSQAPKLLFHYYDKDFNNEADTPDNFQSRRPNTSFCFLDIRSPGLGDTAMYLCATSRDQGQPQHFGDGTRLSIL.

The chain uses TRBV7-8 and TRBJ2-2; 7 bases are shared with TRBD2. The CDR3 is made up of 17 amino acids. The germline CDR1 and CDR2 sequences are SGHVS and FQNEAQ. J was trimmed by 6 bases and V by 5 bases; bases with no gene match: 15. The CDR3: CASSPQRRTRGPGELFF. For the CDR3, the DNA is TGTGCCAGCAGCCCGCAAAGAAGGACTAGGGGCCCCGGGGAGCTGTTTTTT.

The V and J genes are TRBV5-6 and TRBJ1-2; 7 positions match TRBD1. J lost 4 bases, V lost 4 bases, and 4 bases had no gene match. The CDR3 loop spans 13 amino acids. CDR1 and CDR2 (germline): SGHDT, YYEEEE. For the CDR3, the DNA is TGTGCCAGCAGCCCCGACAGGGCCTATGGCTACACCTTC. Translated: CASSPDRAYGYTF.

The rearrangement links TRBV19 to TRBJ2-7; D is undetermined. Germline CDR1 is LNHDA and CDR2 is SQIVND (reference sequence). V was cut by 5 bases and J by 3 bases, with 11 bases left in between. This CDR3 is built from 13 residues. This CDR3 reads CASSVTRNYEQYF. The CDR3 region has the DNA TGTGCCAGTAGTGTAACCAGAAACTACGAGCAGTACTTC. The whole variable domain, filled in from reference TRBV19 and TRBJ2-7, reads DGGITQSPKYLFRKEGQNVTLSCEQNLNHDAMYWYRQDPGQGLRLIYYSQIVNDFQKGDIAEGYSVSREKKESFPLTVTSAQKNPTAFYLCASSVTRNYEQYFGPGTRLTVT.

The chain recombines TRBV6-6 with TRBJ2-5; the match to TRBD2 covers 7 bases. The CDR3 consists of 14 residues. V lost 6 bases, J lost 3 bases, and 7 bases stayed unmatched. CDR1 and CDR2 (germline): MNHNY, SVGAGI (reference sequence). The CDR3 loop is CASSLVGGEETQYF. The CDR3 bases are TGTGCCAGCAGCCTCGTGGGAGGGGAAGAGACCCAGTACTTC.

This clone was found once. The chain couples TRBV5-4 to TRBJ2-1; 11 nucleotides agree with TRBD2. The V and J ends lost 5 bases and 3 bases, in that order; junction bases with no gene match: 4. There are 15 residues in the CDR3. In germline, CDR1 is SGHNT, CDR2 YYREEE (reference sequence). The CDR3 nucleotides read TGTGCCAGCAGTAAGACTAGCGGGATCTACAATGAGCAGTTCTTC. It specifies CASSKTSGIYNEQFF. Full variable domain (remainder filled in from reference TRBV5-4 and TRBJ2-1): ETGVTQSPTHLIKTRGQQVTLRCSSQSGHNTVSWYQQALGQGPQFIFQYYREEENGRGNFPPRFSGLQFPNYSSELNVNALELDDSALYLCASSKTSGIYNEQFFGPGTRLTVL.

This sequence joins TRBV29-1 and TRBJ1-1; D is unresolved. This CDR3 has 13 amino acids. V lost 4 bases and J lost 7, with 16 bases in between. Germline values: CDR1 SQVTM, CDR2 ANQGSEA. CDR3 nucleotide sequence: TGCAGCGTTGCCGGGAGCCTGAAAGTTGAAGCTTTCTTT. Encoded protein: CSVAGSLKVEAFF.

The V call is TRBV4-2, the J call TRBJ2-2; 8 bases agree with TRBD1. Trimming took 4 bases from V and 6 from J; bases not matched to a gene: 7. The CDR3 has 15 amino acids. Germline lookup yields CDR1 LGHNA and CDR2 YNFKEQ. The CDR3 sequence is CASSPPRTGPGELFF. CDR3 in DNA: TGTGCCAGCAGCCCCCCACGGACAGGGCCCGGGGAGCTGTTTTTT.

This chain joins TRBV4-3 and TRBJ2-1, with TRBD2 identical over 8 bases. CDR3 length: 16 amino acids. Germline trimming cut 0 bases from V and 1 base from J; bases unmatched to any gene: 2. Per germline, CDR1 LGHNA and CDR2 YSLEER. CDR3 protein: CASSQDLAGSYNEQFF. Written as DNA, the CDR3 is TGCGCCAGCAGCCAAGATTTAGCGGGGTCCTACAATGAGCAGTTCTTC.

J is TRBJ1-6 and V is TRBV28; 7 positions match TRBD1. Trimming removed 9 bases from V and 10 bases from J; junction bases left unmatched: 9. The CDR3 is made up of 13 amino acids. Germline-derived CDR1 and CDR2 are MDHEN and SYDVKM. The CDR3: CASLTGQGSPLHF. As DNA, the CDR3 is TGTGCCAGTCTGACAGGGCAAGGATCACCCCTCCACTTT.